The present T cell receptor (beta chain) was sequenced within a study of blood T cell repertoires in COVID-19. In the study overall: T cells, B-cell-depleted T cells, or PBMCs supplied cDNA or gDNA.

In the original workflow: Scientists estimated how many nucleated cells there were by amplifying reference gene primers. Clones were sequenced by immunoSEQ multiplex PCR, and TCRdb holds only the in-frame ones, with some missing. The D gene and trimming were derived from the DNA, and the V and J assignments and clone size from that table. Of under 200,000 clones listed, over 80% are singletons. The specimen sequenced was peripheral blood. The receptor comes from a woman aged 60-70 years with COVID-19, enrolled during active disease.

This CDR3 reads CASSQGTVGNTIYF. In DNA form, the CDR3 reads TGTGCCAGCAGCCAAGGGACAGTTGGAAACACCATATATTTT. The chain links TRBV7-2 to TRBJ1-3, with 7 bases aligning to TRBD1. J gave up 3 bases and V 5 bases, and 4 bases lay outside the gene matches. Germline assignment: CDR1 SGHTA and CDR2 FQGNSA. The CDR3 has 14 amino acids.